The table lists the clone carrying this TCR beta chain with a few counts. Its specificity is unknown. This record belongs to a study of CD8 T cells in ankylosing spondylitis. Notes on the study in general: Apparently characteristic of ankylosing spondylitis blood was a TCR beta motif (roughly eight highly homologous variants).

Libraries for TCR beta were made by quantitative 5'-RACE with molecular barcodes. TCRdb re-derived calls from the 5' RACE reads in MiXCR, one entry per CDR3 protein. The repertoire holds about 700,000 distinct CDR3 sequences, with 15% to 20% as singletons. Material for sequencing was blood, either unsorted or a sorted T cell fraction (not recorded which). This TCR came from a male donor with ankylosing spondylitis.

The CDR3 loop is CSAREEGKPSYEQYF. The CDR3 DNA reads as TGCAGTGCTAGAGAGGAGGGGAAGCCCTCCTACGAGCAGTACTTC. J is TRBJ2-7 and V is TRBV20-1, with D maybe TRBD2 (6 bases). The CDR3 contains 15 residues. Trimming left V 0 bases short and J 0 bases short, with 12 bases between. In germline, CDR1 is DFQATT, CDR2 SNEGSKA (reference sequence).